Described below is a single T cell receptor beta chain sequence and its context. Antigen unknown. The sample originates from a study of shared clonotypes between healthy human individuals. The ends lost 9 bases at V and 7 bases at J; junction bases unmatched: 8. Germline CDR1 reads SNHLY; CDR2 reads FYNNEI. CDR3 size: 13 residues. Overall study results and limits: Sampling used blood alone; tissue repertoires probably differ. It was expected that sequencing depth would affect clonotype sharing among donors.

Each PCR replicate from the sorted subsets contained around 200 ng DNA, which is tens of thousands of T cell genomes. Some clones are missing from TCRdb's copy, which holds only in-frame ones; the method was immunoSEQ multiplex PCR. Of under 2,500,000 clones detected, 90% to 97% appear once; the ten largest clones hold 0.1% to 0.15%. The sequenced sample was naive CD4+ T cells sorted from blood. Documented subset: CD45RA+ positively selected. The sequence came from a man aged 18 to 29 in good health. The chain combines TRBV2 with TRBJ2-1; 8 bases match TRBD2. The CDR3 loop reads CARGGSGTNEQFF. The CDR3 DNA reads TGTGCCAGAGGGGGTAGCGGGACTAATGAGCAGTTCTTC.